These T cell receptor beta chains were read from a single sample in a study of blood T cell repertoires in COVID-19. Sequenced by immunoSEQ multiplex PCR; TCRdb stores in-frame clones only, minus some. The data contain 200,000 to 250,000 clones, roughly 85% of them singletons. Sequencing was done on a sample of PBMCs or T cells enriched from blood (not recorded which). These receptors came from a woman between 50 and 59 years old who had been exposed to COVID-19. CDR3s include the opening cysteine and the closing phenylalanine or tryptophan. The order of the fields is J gene, V gene, CDR3 protein.

TRBJ2-7 TRBV29-1 CSPHTSRNYEQYF
TRBJ2-2 TRBV5-6 CASSFGGGELFF
TRBJ2-5 TRBV18 CASSPPITSQETQYF
TRBJ2-7 TRBV6-2/TRBV6-3 CASSELFWYEQYF
TRBJ2-2 TRBV5-1 CASSPVAILAGGELFF
TRBJ2-7 TRBV4-3 CVSSLTVRQGTYEQYF
TRBJ1-3 TRBV6-2/TRBV6-3 CASSLQGQLGNTIYF
TRBJ2-7 TRBV2 CASSSGALYEQYF
TRBJ1-1 TRBV27 CASSSGAPNTEAFF
TRBJ1-2 TRBV18 CASSPPGQGANYGYTF
TRBJ2-1 TRBV10-2 CASSESLNEQFF
TRBJ1-2 TRBV5-6 CASSLSRGHGYTF
TRBJ2-3 TRBV10-2 CASSAGGALDTQYF
TRBJ2-7 TRBV7-2 CASSLQGVSYEQYF
TRBJ1-2 TRBV6-1 CASSEWARRYTF
TRBJ1-6 TRBV18 CASSPGGGGGSPLHF
TRBJ1-6 TRBV30 CACDSYNSPLHF
TRBJ2-5 TRBV5-6 CASSPRGGGYQETQYF
TRBJ1-2 TRBV21-1 CASSKAPKLGQIYGYTF
TRBJ2-3 TRBV11-2 CASSQGFLGQYF
TRBJ1-5 TRBV15 CATRDNHRGKGQPQHF
TRBJ2-1 TRBV19 CASSKTSGGSSYNEQFF
TRBJ1-2 TRBV3-1/TRBV3-2 CASSQDRQGGNYGYTF
TRBJ2-5 TRBV12-3/TRBV12-4 CASSFRVQETQYF